This T cell receptor beta chain originates from a study of T cell changes during pregnancy in multiple sclerosis. Repertoires were generated with immunoSEQ multiplex PCR, while TCRdb's copy carries only in-frame clones and drops some. The table includes about 60,000 clones, about 90% detected once. The CDR3 consists of 13 residues. CDR1 SGHDT and CDR2 YYEEEE come from the germline V gene. The V gene lost 2 bases and the J gene lost 6 bases, with 9 bases spanning the gap. The chain uses TRBV5-6 and TRBJ1-5; the D gene is possibly TRBD1 (5 bases). The clonotype originates from a female donor in good health, enrolled as a control in a pregnancy study. The input for sequencing was peripheral blood, taken in the second trimester of pregnancy. As DNA, the CDR3 is TGTGCCAGCAGCTTAGGGGTCTCTCAGCCCCAGCATTTT. Translated, it gives CASSLGVSQPQHF.